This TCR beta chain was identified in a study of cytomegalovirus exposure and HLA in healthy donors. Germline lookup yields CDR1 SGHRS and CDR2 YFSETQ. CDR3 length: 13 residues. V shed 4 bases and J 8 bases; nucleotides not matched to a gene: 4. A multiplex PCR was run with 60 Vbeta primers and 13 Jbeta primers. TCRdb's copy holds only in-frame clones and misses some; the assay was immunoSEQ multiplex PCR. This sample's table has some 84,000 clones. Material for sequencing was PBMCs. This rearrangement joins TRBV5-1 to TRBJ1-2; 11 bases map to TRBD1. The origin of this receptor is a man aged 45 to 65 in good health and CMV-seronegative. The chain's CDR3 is CASSRGQGGGYTF. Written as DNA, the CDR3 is TGCGCCAGCAGCCGGGGACAGGGGGGCGGCTACACCTTC.